This TCR beta chain emerged from a study of control samples from healthy donors and cancer patients. Profiled with immunoSEQ multiplex PCR; TCRdb holds only in-frame clones, not every one. The repertoire holds about 77,000 clones, with over 80% as singletons. Germline CDR1 SGHTA, CDR2 FQGNSA. The V segment lost 5 bases and the J segment 5 bases; nucleotides outside the gene matches: 8. The CDR3 sequence is 15 residues long. This sequence originates from a woman aged 55-70 years in good health. The sample taken for sequencing was blood. This chain connects TRBV7-2 to TRBJ2-1, with TRBD2 matching 8 bases. CDR3 DNA: TGTGCCAGCAGCCTACGACTAGCGACAAACAATGAGCAGTTCTTC. Translated: CASSLRLATNNEQFF.